The entry below gives a single T cell receptor beta chain sequence along with its context. After removal of 5 bases from V and 2 bases from J, the junction contained 2 bases not matched to a gene. The length of the CDR3 is 13 residues. Germline V gene lookup returns CDR1 LNHDA and CDR2 SQIVND (reference sequence). The method was immunoSEQ multiplex PCR; TCRdb's version includes in-frame clones alone and lacks a portion of them. Seen here are about 130,000 clones, 90% observed once, and the top ten hold 0.9% to 1.2%. This record comes from a study of OX40 agonist ivuxolimab in advanced cancers. This clonotype was sampled from an adult with an advanced solid tumor such as melanoma, head and neck, liver or kidney cancer. This specimen consisted of CD4+ or CD8+ T cells sorted from blood, obtained in a trial of the OX40 agonist ivuxolimab. The chain is built from TRBV19 and TRBJ1-2, with 7 bases that match TRBD1. CDR3 residues: CASSLGQNYGYTF. For the CDR3, the DNA is TGTGCCAGTAGTTTGGGACAGAACTATGGCTACACCTTC.